This T cell receptor beta chain was found in a study of blood T cell repertoires in COVID-19 (dated by TCRdb to about 2020). Turning to the overall study: Collaborator samples came from the United States, Italy and Spain and covered acute and convalescent phases of COVID-19. The material from the prospective study consisted of cDNA or gDNA derived from T cells, B-cell-depleted T cells, or PBMCs. Where HLA class I and class II types were available, the types were taken from metadata supplied by the sample provider, not from assay-based typing. The repertoires were released in a freely available public database intended as a resource for research on the immune response to SARS-CoV-2. The samples were drawn from the first 160 participants of the ongoing ImmuneRACE study and from under 1,500 subjects provided by 6 global collaborators. Sample metadata almost always included a de-identified subject ID, COVID-19 status, age in years and sex. The dataset comprised deeply sampled blood TCRbeta repertoires from subjects exposed to, actively infected with, or recovered from COVID-19. The investigation overall reported the following: The amount of clinical and demographic metadata varied by source and participant and was provided uncurated.

The germline V gene provides CDR1 KGHSH and CDR2 LQKENI. Its CDR3 holds 14 amino acids, cysteine through phenylalanine. CDR3 DNA is the only sequence kept; it has 42 bases, read in frame from the first base. V lost 5 bases and J lost 2 bases, and the count of bases not matched to a germline gene is 3. The immunoSEQ Assay, a bias-controlled multiplex PCR, was used to amplify TCRbeta CDR3 regions from genomic DNA. As for how the authors treated the data: Within the assay, amplification of reference gene primers was used to estimate how many nucleated cells each sample contained. To quantify the absolute abundance of each unique TCRbeta CDR3 rearrangement, sequence reads were collapsed and filtered. For each sample, productive Simpson clonality was calculated as the square root of Simpson's diversity index over productive rearrangements. TCRdb limited this immuneACCESS table to in-frame rearrangements with V and J called. A share of clones is missing; checked studies link under half to unresolved V genes, and the rest is unexplained. For V, J and clone size, that table is used; D and trimming come from the DNA. This sample holds 200,000 to 250,000 clones; 90% were observed only once. The ten most abundant clones make up about 15% of the sample.

Participants in the prospective study were enrolled through a virtual design, were aged about 18 to 100 years, and lived in 20 to 30 United States geographic areas. In the prospective study, cohorts were assigned on the basis of participant-reported clinical history obtained from a screening survey and a study questionnaire. Exposed participants were defined as having been in contact with someone with a PCR-confirmed or clinician-diagnosed COVID-19 case within 2 weeks of study entry. Mobile phlebotomists in the prospective study collected whole blood, serum and a nasopharyngeal or oropharyngeal swab from every participant. Additional blood draws and questionnaires over a 2-month period could optionally be provided by prospective study participants. Prospective study blood samples were shipped either frozen or at room temperature before DNA extraction. This clone was seen a few times. It has no known antigen specificity. The input lacks base qualities; no much larger clone sits a single base away.

The source of this sequence is a man aged 25-40 years who had been exposed to COVID-19. The V and J genes are TRBV18 and TRBJ2-7; 10 central nucleotides agree with TRBD1. The sample was PBMCs or T cells enriched from blood (not recorded which). Read as DNA, the sequence is TGTGCCAGCTCATCCGGGACAGGGGCCTACGAGCAGTACTTC. Its translation reads: CASSSGTGAYEQYF.